These 28 T cell receptor beta chains were all obtained from the same sample, sequenced in a study of read filtering for tumor transcriptome and immune sequencing. This library used approximately 370 ng RNA and molecular barcoded adaptors spanning alpha/delta and beta/gamma chains. From the reads, TCRdb called clonotypes with MiXCR, one entry per CDR3 protein. Seen here are under 40,000 distinct CDR3 sequences, around 15% observed once, and the top ten hold around 20%. Specimen: a population of CD138-negative cells sorted from bone marrow. The receptors were sampled from a donor aged 40 or over with multiple myeloma.

This clonotype has ten or more counts. Relative to the germline gene, one junction end is altered; a read error may explain this. This chain connects TRBV7-9 to TRBJ1-1; 7 positions agree with TRBD1. The length of the CDR3 is 12 residues. Per the germline V gene, CDR1 is SEHNR and CDR2 is FQNEAQ (reference sequence). CDR3 in DNA: TGTGCCAGCAGCTTACTCGGACAGGAGACAATCTTT. As protein: CASSLLGQETIF.

To note about this clonotype: This could be a read error, since a much larger clone is one nucleotide away. This chain joins TRBV7-3 and TRBJ1-5, with D uncertain. The CDR3 sequence is 15 residues long. The V and J ends lost 5 bases and 0 bases respectively, with 11 bases between them. The germline gives CDR1 SGHTA, CDR2 FQGTGA. The CDR3 loop reads CASSIKGYSNQPQHF. As DNA, the CDR3 is TGTGCCAGCAGCATAAAAGGATATAGCAATCAGCCCCAGCATTTT.

This clonotype occurred many times. The chain has TRBV7-9 and TRBJ2-7, with D unresolved. V was clipped by 1 base and J by 6 bases, with 13 bases between them. This CDR3 is 14 amino acids long. The V gene's germline CDR1 is SEHNR and CDR2 FQNEAQ (reference sequence). CDR3 sequence: CASSLVSDGLEQYF. The CDR3 bases are TGTGCCAGCAGCTTAGTGTCAGACGGGCTCGAGCAGTACTTC.

This clonotype was observed many times. The rearrangement links TRBV5-8 to TRBJ2-4, with TRBD2 identical over 7 bases. The CDR3 loop spans 15 amino acids. CDR1 is SGHTS and CDR2 is YDEGEE in the germline V gene. Trimming removed 4 bases from V and 2 bases from J; junction bases left unmatched: 6. The CDR3 reads CASSPWEGSKNIQYF. The CDR3 DNA reads TGTGCCAGCAGCCCCTGGGAGGGGTCCAAAAACATTCAGTACTTC.

Ten or more counts support this clonotype. The chain carries TRBV7-2 and TRBJ2-1; no clear D. This CDR3 is built from 11 residues. V lost 0 bases and J 13 bases, leaving 7 bases between the germline ends. Germline loops: CDR1 SGHTA, CDR2 FQGNSA. The CDR3 spells CASSLALEQFF. The CDR3 bases are TGTGCCAGCAGCTTAGCGCTAGAACAGTTCTTC.

At least ten counts were recorded for this clonotype. V usage is TRBV12-3 or TRBV12-4 and J usage is TRBJ1-1; D is unresolved. The CDR3 loop spans 12 amino acids. The V end was cut by 6 bases, the J end by 4 bases, with 9 bases between. DNA of the CDR3: TGTGCCAGCAGCTCAGGATTCACTGAAGCTTTCTTT. Translating gives CASSSGFTEAFF.

This clonotype is categorized as medium-sized. This rearrangement joins TRBV4-2 to TRBJ2-3, with D maybe TRBD1 (6 bases). This CDR3 region has 15 residues. V gave up 1 base and J gave up 2 bases, with 10 bases separating them. The germline gives CDR1 LGHNA, CDR2 YNFKEQ. CDR3 sequence: CASSQGTVHTDTQYF. As DNA, the CDR3 is TGTGCCAGCAGCCAAGGGACAGTCCACACAGATACGCAGTATTTT.

V is TRBV5-1 and J is TRBJ2-1; TRBD2 agrees at 10 bases. This CDR3 has 14 amino acids. V was clipped by 6 bases and J by 9 bases; unmatched bases: 9. CDR1 and CDR2 from the germline V gene are SGHRS and YFSETQ. Here the CDR3 reads CASTNSGGHSEQFF. The CDR3 coding sequence is TGCGCCAGCACCAATAGCGGGGGGCACAGTGAGCAGTTCTTC. The full variable domain, in which reference TRBV5-1 and TRBJ2-1 provide the parts outside the CDR3, is KAGVTQTPRYLIKTRGQQVTLSCSPISGHRSVSWYQQTPGQGLQFLFEYFSETQRNKGNFPGRFSGRQFSNSRSEMNVSTLELGDSALYLCASTNSGGHSEQFFGPGTRLTVL.

This clonotype was seen ten or more times. The chain combines TRBV23-1 with TRBJ1-5, with D uncertain. TRBV23-1 is treated as an ORF (open reading frame) with a function not yet certain. The ends were cut back, 4 bases at V and 3 bases at J, with 10 bases in the middle. CDR3 length: 14 residues. Here the CDR3 reads CASSPNGNNQPQHF. The CDR3 DNA reads TGCGCCAGCAGTCCCAATGGGAACAATCAGCCCCAGCATTTT.

Ten or more counts support this clonotype. The rearrangement uses TRBV9 and TRBJ1-1; 8 positions match TRBD1. CDR3 length equals 17 residues. The V gene's germline CDR1 is SGDLS and CDR2 YYNGEE. Germline trimming cut 0 bases from V and 1 base from J; bases unmatched to any gene: 8. The CDR3 DNA is TGTGCCAGCAGCGTAGGGGGGCAGGGGGCAGCGAACACTGAAGCTTTCTTT. Amino acid sequence: CASSVGGQGAANTEAFF.

Ten or more counts support this clonotype. This chain links TRBV12-3 or TRBV12-4 with TRBJ2-7, with D unclear. The V end lost 6 bases, the J end lost 2 bases, and 8 bases lay between the germline ends. The CDR3 extends over 12 amino acids. CDR3 nucleotide sequence: TGTGCCAGCAGCCCTCGAACCTACGAGCAGTACTTC. Translating gives CASSPRTYEQYF.

Note on this clonotype: A much bigger clone sits one base away, suggesting this may be a read error. Since no conserved phenylalanine or tryptophan closes the CDR3, a read error is the likely cause. V is TRBV6-2 or TRBV6-3 and J is TRBJ1-2; the D is unclear. V shed 8 bases and J shed 8 bases, with 9 bases lying between them. This CDR3 is 10 amino acids long. CDR1 and CDR2 from the germline V gene are MNHEY and SVGEGT. In DNA form, the CDR3 reads TGTGCCAGCTCCGACCGGGGCTACACCCTC. It codes for CASSDRGYTL.

In regard to this clonotype: This sequence may be a read error, since a much larger clone differs from it by one base. The conserved closing phenylalanine or tryptophan is absent in this CDR3, likely reflecting a read error. The chain links TRBV5-1 to TRBJ2-7; 9 bases agree with TRBD1. The CDR3 is 13 residues long. From germline, CDR1 is SGHRS and CDR2 YFSETQ. Unmatched junction bases numbered 6, after V lost 6 bases and J lost 5 bases. CDR3: CASTPGTGNEQYL. The DNA of the CDR3 is TGCGCCAGCACTCCCGGGACAGGGAACGAGCAGTACCTC.

At least ten counts were recorded for this clonotype. The chain joins TRBV20-1 to TRBJ1-1; TRBD1 might be the D (5 bases). The germline CDR1 and CDR2 sequences are DFQATT and SNEGSKA (reference sequence). CDR3 length equals 11 residues. Trimming took 3 bases from V and 4 from J, leaving 6 bases between them. The DNA for the CDR3 is TGCAGTGCTAGGCAGGGCACTGAAGCTTTCTTT. This codes for CSARQGTEAFF.

This clonotype was seen at least ten times. V is TRBV5-1 and J is TRBJ1-1; D unresolved. Per germline, CDR1 SGHRS and CDR2 YFSETQ. The V end was cut by 1 base, the J end by 1 base, with 8 bases between. This CDR3 has 14 residues. The CDR3 DNA follows: TGCGCCAGCAGCTTGAGGGCTGGGAACACTGAAGCTTTCTTT. Protein sequence: CASSLRAGNTEAFF.

This clonotype was detected only a few times. The rearrangement uses TRBV12-3 or TRBV12-4 and TRBJ2-2; TRBD1 matches 8 bases. J was trimmed by 1 base and V by 6 bases; bases with no gene match: 4. The CDR3 length is 15 residues. CDR3 in amino acids: CASRPGTGNTGELFF. The CDR3 DNA is TGTGCCAGCAGGCCCGGGACAGGGAACACCGGGGAGCTGTTTTTT.

In this sample, this clonotype turned up a few times. The chain joins TRBV28 to TRBJ2-5, with 7 bases aligning to TRBD1. Trimming at V came to 5 bases and at J to 5 bases, leaving 11 bases not matched to a gene. CDR3 size: 15 residues. Looked up from germline, CDR1 is MDHEN and CDR2 is SYDVKM. The CDR3 here is CASSPPQGVVETQYF. In DNA form, the CDR3 reads TGTGCCAGCAGTCCGCCCCAGGGGGTTGTGGAGACCCAGTACTTC.

With regard to this clonotype: A much larger clone lies a single base off, so this may be a read error. Since the CDR3 does not end with the conserved phenylalanine or tryptophan, this likely comes from a read error. V is TRBV7-9 and J is TRBJ2-5; D gene unclear. V shed 4 bases and J shed 0 bases, with 0 bases lying between them. This CDR3 is 11 amino acids long. The germline V gene has CDR1 SEHNR and CDR2 FQNEAQ (reference sequence). The CDR3 nucleotides read TGTGCCAGCAGCTACCAAGAGACCCAGTACTCC. Its protein product is CASSYQETQYS.

This clonotype was seen ten or more times. The rearrangement uses TRBV28 and TRBJ1-1, with no clear D. The ends were cut back, 10 bases at V and 1 base at J, with 16 bases in the middle. CDR1 and CDR2 (germline): MDHEN, SYDVKM. The CDR3 loop spans 14 amino acids. The CDR3 loop is CATEGGFGNTEAFF. The DNA of the CDR3 is TGTGCCACCGAAGGAGGATTTGGGAACACTGAAGCTTTCTTT.

Worth noting for this clonotype: A much larger clonotype is one base distant, so this may be a read error. The J gene is TRBJ2-1, the V gene TRBV18, with unresolved D. V shed 3 bases and J shed 8 bases, with 20 bases lying between them. CDR1 KGHSH and CDR2 LQKENI come from the germline V gene. The CDR3 contains 16 residues. This CDR3 reads CASSPLCPPHGDEQFF. In DNA form, the CDR3 reads TGTGCCAGCTCACCTCTTTGCCCCCCCCATGGCGATGAGCAGTTCTTC.

In this sample, this clonotype turned up many times. The chain employs TRBV2 and TRBJ2-3; the match to TRBD2 covers 10 bases. The CDR3 has 15 residues. V shed 2 bases, J shed 5 bases, and the junction held 4 bases outside the gene matches. In germline, CDR1 is SNHLY, CDR2 FYNNEI. CDR3: CASSEPSGGGDTQYF. In DNA form, the CDR3 reads TGTGCCAGCAGTGAACCTAGCGGGGGAGGAGATACGCAGTATTTT.

This clonotype was counted only a few times. The chain uses TRBV6-6 and TRBJ2-1; D is unresolved. The length of the CDR3 is 15 residues. V was trimmed by 5 bases and J by 1 base, leaving 12 bases between them. Germline V lookup: CDR1 MNHNY, CDR2 SVGAGI (reference sequence). The CDR3 reads CASSPLDPSYNEQFF. The CDR3 region has the DNA TGTGCCAGCAGTCCCCTAGATCCTTCCTACAATGAGCAGTTCTTC.

This clonotype was observed many times. V gene TRBV14 combines with J gene TRBJ2-7; 8 bases line up with TRBD1. The CDR3 length is 15 residues. V lost 2 bases, J lost 3 bases, and 6 bases stayed unmatched. The germline V gene has CDR1 SGHDN and CDR2 FVKESK. The CDR3 protein is CASSQYRTGFYEQYF. The CDR3 region has the DNA TGTGCCAGCAGCCAATACCGGACAGGGTTCTACGAGCAGTACTTC.

Points on this clonotype: A far larger clone is only one base removed, so a read error is likely. This chain joins TRBV11-3 and TRBJ1-5, with D perhaps matching TRBD1 or TRBD2 (5 bases each). The assigned J gene may be wrong: the sequence end matches TRBJ2-3 better. In germline, CDR1 is SGHNT, CDR2 YENEEA. The CDR3 runs to 13 residues. The CDR3: CASSPAMGEPQYF. The CDR3 DNA reads TGTGCCAGCAGCCCCGCGATGGGGGAGCCCCAGTATTTT.

This clonotype was seen many times. The V and J genes are TRBV7-9 and TRBJ2-3; 11 nucleotides agree with TRBD1. The germline gives CDR1 SEHNR, CDR2 FQNEAQ (reference sequence). This CDR3 is built from 15 residues. After removal of 3 bases from V and 4 bases from J, the junction contained 3 bases not matched to a gene. CDR3 coding DNA: TGTGCCAGCAGCTTTAGGACAGGGGGCGCAGATACGCAGTATTTT. Translated, it gives CASSFRTGGADTQYF.

With respect to this clonotype: Since a far larger clone is one base different, this is likely a read error. This chain links TRBV6-2 or TRBV6-3 with TRBJ1-2; no clear D gene. Trimming removed 5 bases from V and 4 bases from J, with 17 bases in between. The V gene's germline CDR1 is MNHEY and CDR2 SVGEGT. This CDR3 has 15 amino acids. CDR3 coding DNA: TGTGCCAGCAGTCCCGCGGACCCTCGGCGCTATGGCTACACCTTC. It yields the protein CASSPADPRRYGYTF.

This clonotype was detected ten times or more. The chain couples TRBV20-1 to TRBJ1-5; 7 nucleotides line up with TRBD1. Trimming removed 4 bases from V and 2 bases from J; junction bases left unmatched: 11. The CDR3 is 16 residues long. Germline V CDR1 and CDR2: DFQATT, SNEGSKA (reference sequence). The CDR3 DNA sequence: TGCAGTGCTATACGGCAAAACAGGGGTGGCAATCAGCCCCAGCATTTT. Its protein is CSAIRQNRGGNQPQHF.

For this clonotype: The junction departs from germline at one end; a sequencing error may be responsible. The CDR3 DNA reads as TGCGCCAGCAGTGAGGGGGAGAACACTGAAGCTTCCTTT. This encodes CASSEGENTEASF. This chain connects TRBV10-1 to TRBJ1-1; D gene ambiguous. The CDR3 runs 13 residues. The V gene's germline CDR1 is WNHNN and CDR2 SYGVQD (reference sequence).